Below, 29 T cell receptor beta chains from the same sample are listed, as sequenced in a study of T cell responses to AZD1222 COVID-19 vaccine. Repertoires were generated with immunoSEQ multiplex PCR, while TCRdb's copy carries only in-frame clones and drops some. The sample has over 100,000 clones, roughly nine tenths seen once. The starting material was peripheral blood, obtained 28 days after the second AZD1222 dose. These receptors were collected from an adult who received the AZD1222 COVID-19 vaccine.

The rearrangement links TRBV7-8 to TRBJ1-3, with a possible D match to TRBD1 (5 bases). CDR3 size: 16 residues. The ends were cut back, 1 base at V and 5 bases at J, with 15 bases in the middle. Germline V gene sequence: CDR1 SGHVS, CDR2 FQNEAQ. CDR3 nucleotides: TGTGCCAGCAGCTTAGAGGGACGGAGAGTGCGAAACACCATATATTTT. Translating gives CASSLEGRRVRNTIYF.

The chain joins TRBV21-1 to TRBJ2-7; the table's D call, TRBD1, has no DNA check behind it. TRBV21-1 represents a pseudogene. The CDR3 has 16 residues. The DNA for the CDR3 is TGTGCCAGCAGGAGGGTCCCAGGACAGGCAAACTACGAGCAGTACTTC. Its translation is CASRRVPGQANYEQYF.

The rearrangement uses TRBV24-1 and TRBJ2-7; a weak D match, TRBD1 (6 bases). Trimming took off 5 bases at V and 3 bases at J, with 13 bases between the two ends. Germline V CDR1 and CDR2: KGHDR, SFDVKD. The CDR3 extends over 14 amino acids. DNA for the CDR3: TGTGCCACCAGTGCCCCGGTACAGGGCTACGAGCAGTACTTC. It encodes CATSAPVQGYEQYF.

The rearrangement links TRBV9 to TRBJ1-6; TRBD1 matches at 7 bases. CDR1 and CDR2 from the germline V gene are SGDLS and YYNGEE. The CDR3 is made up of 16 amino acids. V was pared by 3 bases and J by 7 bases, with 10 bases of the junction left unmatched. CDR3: CASSGFRDRVNSPLHF. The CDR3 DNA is TGTGCCAGCAGCGGGTTCAGAGACAGGGTAAATTCACCCCTCCACTTT. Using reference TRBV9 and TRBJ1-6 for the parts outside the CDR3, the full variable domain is DSGVTQTPKHLITATGQRVTLRCSPRSGDLSVYWYQQSLDQGLQFLIQYYNGEERAKGNILERFSAQQFPDLHSELNLSSLELGDSALYFCASSGFRDRVNSPLHFGNGTRLTVT.

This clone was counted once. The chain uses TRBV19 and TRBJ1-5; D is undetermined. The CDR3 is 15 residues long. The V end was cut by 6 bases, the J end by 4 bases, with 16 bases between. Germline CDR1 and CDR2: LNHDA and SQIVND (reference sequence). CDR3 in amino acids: CASSRARVSNQPQHF. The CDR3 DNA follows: TGTGCCAGTAGCCGAGCCCGGGTCTCAAATCAGCCCCAGCATTTT.

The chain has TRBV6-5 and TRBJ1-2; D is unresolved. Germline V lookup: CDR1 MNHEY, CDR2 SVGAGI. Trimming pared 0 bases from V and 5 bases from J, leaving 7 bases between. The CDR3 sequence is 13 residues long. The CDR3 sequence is CASSYSPSYGYTF. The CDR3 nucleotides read TGTGCCAGCAGTTACTCCCCGTCGTATGGCTACACCTTC.

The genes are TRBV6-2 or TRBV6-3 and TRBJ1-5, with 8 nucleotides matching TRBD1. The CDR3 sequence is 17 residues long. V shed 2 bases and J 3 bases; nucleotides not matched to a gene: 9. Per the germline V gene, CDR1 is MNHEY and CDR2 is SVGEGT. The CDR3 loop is CASSYELDRGYNQPQHF. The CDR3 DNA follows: TGTGCCAGCAGTTACGAGCTCGACAGGGGCTACAATCAGCCCCAGCATTTT.

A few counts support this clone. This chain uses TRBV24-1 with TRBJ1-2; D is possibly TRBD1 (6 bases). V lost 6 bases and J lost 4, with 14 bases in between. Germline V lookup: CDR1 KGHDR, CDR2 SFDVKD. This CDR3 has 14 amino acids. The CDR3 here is CATSPSRGGYGYTF. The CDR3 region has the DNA TGTGCCACCAGTCCTTCCAGGGGCGGCTATGGCTACACCTTC.

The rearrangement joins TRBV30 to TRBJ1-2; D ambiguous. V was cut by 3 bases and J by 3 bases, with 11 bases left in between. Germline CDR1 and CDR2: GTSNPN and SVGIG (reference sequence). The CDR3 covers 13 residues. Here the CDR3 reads CAWSPSLYYGYTF. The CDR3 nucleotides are TGTGCCTGGAGCCCCTCCCTTTACTATGGCTACACCTTC. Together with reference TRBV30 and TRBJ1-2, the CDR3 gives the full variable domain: SQTIHQWPATLVQPVGSPLSLECTVEGTSNPNLYWYRQAAGRGLQLLFYSVGIGQISSEVPQNLSASRPQDRQFILSSKKLLLSDSGFYLCAWSPSLYYGYTFGSGTRLTVV.

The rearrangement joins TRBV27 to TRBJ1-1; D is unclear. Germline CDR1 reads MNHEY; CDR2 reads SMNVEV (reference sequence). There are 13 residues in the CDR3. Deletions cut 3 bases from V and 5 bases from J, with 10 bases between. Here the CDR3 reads CASSFQVMTEAFF. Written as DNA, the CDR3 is TGTGCCAGCAGTTTTCAGGTAATGACTGAAGCTTTCTTT.

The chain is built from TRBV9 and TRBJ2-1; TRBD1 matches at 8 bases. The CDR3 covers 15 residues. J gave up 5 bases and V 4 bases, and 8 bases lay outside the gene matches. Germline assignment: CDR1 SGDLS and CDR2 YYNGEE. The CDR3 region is CASSTRTGFDNEQFF. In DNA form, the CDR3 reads TGTGCCAGCAGCACCCGGACAGGGTTCGACAATGAGCAGTTCTTC. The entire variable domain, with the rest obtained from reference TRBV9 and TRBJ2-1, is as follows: DSGVTQTPKHLITATGQRVTLRCSPRSGDLSVYWYQQSLDQGLQFLIQYYNGEERAKGNILERFSAQQFPDLHSELNLSSLELGDSALYFCASSTRTGFDNEQFFGPGTRLTVL.

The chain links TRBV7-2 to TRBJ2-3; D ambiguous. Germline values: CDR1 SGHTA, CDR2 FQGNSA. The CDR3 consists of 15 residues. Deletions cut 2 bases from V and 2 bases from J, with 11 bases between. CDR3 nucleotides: TGTGCCAGCAGCTTATCGGCTGTCATCACAGATACGCAGTATTTT. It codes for CASSLSAVITDTQYF. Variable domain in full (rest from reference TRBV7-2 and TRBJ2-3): GAGVSQSPSNKVTEKGKDVELRCDPISGHTALYWYRQSLGQGLEFLIYFQGNSAPDKSGLPSDRFSAERTGGSVSTLTIQRTQQEDSAVYLCASSLSAVITDTQYFGPGTRLTVL.

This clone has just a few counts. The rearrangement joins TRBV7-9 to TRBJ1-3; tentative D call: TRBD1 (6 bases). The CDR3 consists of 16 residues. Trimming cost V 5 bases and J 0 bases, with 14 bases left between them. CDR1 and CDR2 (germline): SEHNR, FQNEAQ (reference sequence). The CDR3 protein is CASSADRRNSGNTIYF. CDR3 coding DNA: TGTGCCAGCAGCGCAGACAGGCGAAACTCTGGAAACACCATATATTTT.

This chain's CDR3 is CASTSRGTGINQPQHF. Here the CDR3 DNA reads TGTGCCAGTACCTCAAGGGGAACAGGGATCAATCAGCCCCAGCATTTT. This rearrangement joins TRBV19 to TRBJ1-5; D possibly corresponds to TRBD1 (6 bases). Per germline, CDR1 LNHDA and CDR2 SQIVND (reference sequence). Trimming pared 7 bases from V and 3 bases from J, leaving 19 bases between. This CDR3 contains 16 residues.

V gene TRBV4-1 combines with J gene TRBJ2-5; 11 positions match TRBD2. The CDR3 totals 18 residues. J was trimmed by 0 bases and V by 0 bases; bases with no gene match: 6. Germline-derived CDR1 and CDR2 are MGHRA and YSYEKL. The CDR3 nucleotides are TGCGCCAGCAGCCAAGATTATGTACTAGCGGGGGACCAAGAGACCCAGTACTTC. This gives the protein CASSQDYVLAGDQETQYF.

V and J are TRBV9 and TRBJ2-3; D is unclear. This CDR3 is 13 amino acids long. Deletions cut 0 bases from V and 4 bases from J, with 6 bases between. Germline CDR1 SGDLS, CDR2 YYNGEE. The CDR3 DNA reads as TGTGCCAGCAGCGTAGGCCCCCCAGATACGCAGTATTTT. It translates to CASSVGPPDTQYF.

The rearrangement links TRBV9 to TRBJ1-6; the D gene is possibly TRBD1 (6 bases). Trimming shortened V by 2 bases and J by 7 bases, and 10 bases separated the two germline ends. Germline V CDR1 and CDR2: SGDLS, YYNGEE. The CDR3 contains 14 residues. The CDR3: CASSVGQWNSPLHF. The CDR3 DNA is TGTGCCAGCAGCGTCGGACAGTGGAATTCACCCCTCCACTTT. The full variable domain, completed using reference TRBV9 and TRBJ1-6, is DSGVTQTPKHLITATGQRVTLRCSPRSGDLSVYWYQQSLDQGLQFLIQYYNGEERAKGNILERFSAQQFPDLHSELNLSSLELGDSALYFCASSVGQWNSPLHFGNGTRLTVT.

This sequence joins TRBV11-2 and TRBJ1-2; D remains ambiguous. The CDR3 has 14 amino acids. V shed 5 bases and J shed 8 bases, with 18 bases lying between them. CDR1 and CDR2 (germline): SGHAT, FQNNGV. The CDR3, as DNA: TGTGCCAGCAGCCCCGTACGGGCATTCGGGGGCTACACCTTC. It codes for CASSPVRAFGGYTF.

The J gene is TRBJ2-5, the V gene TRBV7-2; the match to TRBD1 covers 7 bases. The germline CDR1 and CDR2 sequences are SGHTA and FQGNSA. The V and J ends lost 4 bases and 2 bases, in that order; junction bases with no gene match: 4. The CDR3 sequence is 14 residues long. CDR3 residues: CASSSGQPQETQYF. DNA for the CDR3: TGTGCCAGCAGCTCGGGACAGCCTCAAGAGACCCAGTACTTC.

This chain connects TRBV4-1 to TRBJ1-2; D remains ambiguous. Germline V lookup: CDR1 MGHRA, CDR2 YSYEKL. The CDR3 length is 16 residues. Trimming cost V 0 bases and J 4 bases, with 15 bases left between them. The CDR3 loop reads CASSQEWRSRRYGYTF. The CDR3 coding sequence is TGCGCCAGCAGCCAAGAATGGAGGTCGAGACGCTATGGCTACACCTTC.

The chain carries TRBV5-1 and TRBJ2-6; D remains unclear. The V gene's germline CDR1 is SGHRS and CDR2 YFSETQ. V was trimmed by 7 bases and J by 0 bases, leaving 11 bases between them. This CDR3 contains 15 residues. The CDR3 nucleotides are TGCGCCAGCCAGACGGCCGTCTCTGGGGCCAACGTCCTGACTTTC. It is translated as CASQTAVSGANVLTF.

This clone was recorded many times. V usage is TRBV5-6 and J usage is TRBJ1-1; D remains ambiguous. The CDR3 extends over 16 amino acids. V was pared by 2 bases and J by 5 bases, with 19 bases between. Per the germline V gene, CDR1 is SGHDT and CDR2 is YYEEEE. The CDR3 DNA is TGTGCCAGCAGCTTATATGGGCGCTTAAGTCGGACTGAAGCTTTCTTT. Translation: CASSLYGRLSRTEAFF.

CDR3 DNA: TGTGCCAGCTCACGGGGACAGAATGAAAAACTGTTTTTT. Translation: CASSRGQNEKLFF. V usage is TRBV18 and J usage is TRBJ1-4; 7 positions agree with TRBD1. After removal of 4 bases from V and 5 bases from J, the junction contained 1 base not matched to a gene. The CDR3 is made up of 13 amino acids. The V gene's germline CDR1 is KGHSH and CDR2 LQKENI.

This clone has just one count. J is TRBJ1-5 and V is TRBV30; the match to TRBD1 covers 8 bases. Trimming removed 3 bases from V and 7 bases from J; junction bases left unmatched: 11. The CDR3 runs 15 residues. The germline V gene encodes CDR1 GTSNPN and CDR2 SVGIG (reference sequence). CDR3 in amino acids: CAWREGQAAKQPQHF. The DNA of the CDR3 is TGTGCCTGGAGAGAGGGACAGGCAGCGAAGCAGCCCCAGCATTTT.

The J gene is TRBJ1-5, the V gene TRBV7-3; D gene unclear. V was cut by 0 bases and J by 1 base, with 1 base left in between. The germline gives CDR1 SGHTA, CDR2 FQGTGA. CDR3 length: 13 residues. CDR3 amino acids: CASSLTSNQPQHF. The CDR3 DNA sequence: TGTGCCAGCAGCTTAACCAGCAATCAGCCCCAGCATTTT.

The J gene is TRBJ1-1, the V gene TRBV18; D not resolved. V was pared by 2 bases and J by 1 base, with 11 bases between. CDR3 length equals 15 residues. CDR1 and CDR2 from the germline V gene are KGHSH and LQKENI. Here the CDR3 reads CASSPKGARNTEAFF. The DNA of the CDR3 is TGTGCCAGCTCACCAAAGGGAGCGAGGAACACTGAAGCTTTCTTT.

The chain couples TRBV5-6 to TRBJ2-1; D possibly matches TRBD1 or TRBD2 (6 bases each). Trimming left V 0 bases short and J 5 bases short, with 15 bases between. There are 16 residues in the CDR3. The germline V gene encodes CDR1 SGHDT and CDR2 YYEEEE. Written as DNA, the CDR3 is TGTGCCAGCAGCTTGGCCTGGGGGGCTGGTAACAATGAGCAGTTCTTC. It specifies CASSLAWGAGNNEQFF.

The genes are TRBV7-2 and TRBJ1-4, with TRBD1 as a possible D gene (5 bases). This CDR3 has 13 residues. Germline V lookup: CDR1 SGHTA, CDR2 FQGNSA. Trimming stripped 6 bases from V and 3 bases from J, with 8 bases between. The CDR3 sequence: CASRRGSNEKLFF. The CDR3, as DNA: TGTGCCAGCAGGCGGGGGTCTAATGAAAAACTGTTTTTT.

The CDR3 loop reads CASSRSYRQGAHQPQHF. The CDR3 DNA sequence: TGTGCCAGCAGTAGATCCTATAGACAGGGGGCCCATCAGCCCCAGCATTTT. The chain recombines TRBV28 with TRBJ1-5, with 10 bases identical to TRBD1. Germline V gene data show CDR1 as MDHEN and CDR2 as SYDVKM. The CDR3 contains 17 residues. The ends lost 5 bases at V and 5 bases at J; junction bases unmatched: 12.